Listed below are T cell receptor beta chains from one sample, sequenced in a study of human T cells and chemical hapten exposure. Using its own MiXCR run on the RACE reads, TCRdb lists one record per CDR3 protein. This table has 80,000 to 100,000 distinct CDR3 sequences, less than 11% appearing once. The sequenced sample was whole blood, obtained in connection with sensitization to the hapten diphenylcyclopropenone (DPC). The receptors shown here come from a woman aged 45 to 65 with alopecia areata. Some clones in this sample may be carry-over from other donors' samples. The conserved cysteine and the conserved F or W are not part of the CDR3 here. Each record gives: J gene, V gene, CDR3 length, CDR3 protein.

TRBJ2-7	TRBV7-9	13	ASSPDRGRSHEQY
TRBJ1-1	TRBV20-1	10	SAPFRDRDAF
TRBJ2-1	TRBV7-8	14	ASSLVVPSGNNEQF
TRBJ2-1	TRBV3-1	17	ASSQVQISTTGVSDEQF
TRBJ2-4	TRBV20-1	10	SAGGAKNIQY
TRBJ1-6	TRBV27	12	ASSGQPYNSPLH
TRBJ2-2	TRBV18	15	ASSPRASGRDTGELF
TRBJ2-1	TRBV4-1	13	ASSRLPARDNEQF
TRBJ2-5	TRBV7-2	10	ASSSFKETQY
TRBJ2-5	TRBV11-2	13	ASSLVAGAGETQY
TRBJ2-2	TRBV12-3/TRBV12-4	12	ASSLDPHNGELF
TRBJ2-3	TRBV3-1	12	ASSISGSVDTQY
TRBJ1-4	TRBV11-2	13	ASSLEDRGREKLF
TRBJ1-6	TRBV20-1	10	SARLSGSPLH
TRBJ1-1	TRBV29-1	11	SVGDSMNTEAF
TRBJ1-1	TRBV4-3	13	ASSQDYGSQAEAF
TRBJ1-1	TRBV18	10	ASSPGQAEAF
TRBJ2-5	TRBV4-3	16	ASSQDHRGKVGEETQY
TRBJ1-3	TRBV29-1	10	SVEGNGNTIY
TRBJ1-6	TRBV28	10	ASRDSNSPLH
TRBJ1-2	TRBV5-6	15	ASSLVLTGGAHYGYT
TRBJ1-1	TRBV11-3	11	ASSLDFGDEAF
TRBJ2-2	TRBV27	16	ASSLKTSGSSTTGELF
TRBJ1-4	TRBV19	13	ASRNSGTGAEKLF
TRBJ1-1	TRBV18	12	ASSNANRVAEAF
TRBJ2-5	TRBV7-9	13	ASSLLTGGRETQY
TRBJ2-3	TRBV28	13	ASSLPSGITDTQY
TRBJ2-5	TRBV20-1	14	SARDDWTANQETQY
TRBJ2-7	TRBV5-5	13	ASSLSPGGPYEQY
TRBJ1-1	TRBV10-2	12	ASRTGMGHTEAF
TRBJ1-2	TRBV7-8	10	ASSLSHYGYT
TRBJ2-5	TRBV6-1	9	ASSEVGTQY
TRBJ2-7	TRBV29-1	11	SVRAGGPPEQY
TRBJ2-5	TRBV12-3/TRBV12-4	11	ASSFGNQETQY
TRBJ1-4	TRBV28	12	ASSFRQGREKLF
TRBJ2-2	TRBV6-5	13	ASSQGTSGLGELF
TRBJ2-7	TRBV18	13	ASSQPGQGAAEQY
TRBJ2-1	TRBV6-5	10	ASRGESREQF
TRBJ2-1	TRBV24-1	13	ATSDSAGPSAEQF
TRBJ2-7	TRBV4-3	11	ASSQDDNYEQY
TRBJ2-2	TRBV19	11	ATGQENTGELF
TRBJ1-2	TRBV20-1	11	SAYDAANYGYT
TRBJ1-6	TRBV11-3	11	ASSLVTGSPLH
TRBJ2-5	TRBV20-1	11	SARDPDQETQY
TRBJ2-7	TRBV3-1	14	ASSKAGQEASYEQY
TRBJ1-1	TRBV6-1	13	ASYGQGPHYTEAF
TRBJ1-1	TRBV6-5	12	ASSSFRAGTEAF
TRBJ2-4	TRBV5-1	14	ASSLNIDLAKNIQY
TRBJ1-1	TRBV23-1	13	ASSHGQGANTEAF
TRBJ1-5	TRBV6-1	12	ASSGAPEEQPQH
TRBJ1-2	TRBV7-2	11	ASSLDKYYGYT
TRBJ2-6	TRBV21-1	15	ASSKVGGTPGANVLT
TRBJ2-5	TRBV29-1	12	SVAGTGRQETQY